The 13 T cell receptor beta chains below come from one sample, sequenced in a study of a mutant IDH1 vaccine in newly diagnosed glioma (dated by TCRdb to about 2021). Library preparation used the immunoSEQ multiplex PCR assay. The source is immuneACCESS, and TCRdb retained only in-frame sequences with V and J called. Part of the clones is not carried over; for the studies checked, unresolved V genes explain less than half of this, and the remainder is unexplained. Counted in this sample were some 38,000 clones; about four fifths of them appeared once. The ten largest clones take up around 5.5% of the sample. The intended sense of this specimen's time point label: week 5, during vaccination. Every vaccine dose consisted of 300 ug of a 20-mer mutant IDH1 peptide in Montanide, administered subcutaneously together with topical imiquimod. Their antigens remain unidentified. The starting material was PBMCs, obtained from a glioma patient whose treatment included an IDH1 peptide vaccine. The receptors here all came from a middle-aged man with glioma.

V gene TRBV4-2 combines with J gene TRBJ2-4, with D possibly TRBD1 on 7 matching bases. This CDR3 has 17 amino acids. Per germline, CDR1 LGHNA and CDR2 YNFKEQ. Between the trimmed V and J ends, which lost 0 bases and 2 bases, there was a span of 14 bases. The CDR3 here is CASSQDWGDRTKNIQYF. The CDR3 bases are TGTGCCAGCAGCCAAGATTGGGGGGACAGAACCAAAAACATTCAGTACTTC.

V is TRBV10-3 and J is TRBJ1-2; TRBD1 agrees at 7 bases. V was pared by 4 bases and J by 10 bases, with 9 bases of the junction left unmatched. The CDR3 extends over 13 amino acids. From germline, CDR1 is ENHRY and CDR2 SYGVKD. CDR3 sequence: CAISGVGTVAYTF. CDR3 coding DNA: TGTGCCATCAGTGGTGTGGGGACAGTAGCCTACACCTTC.

The chain has TRBV2 and TRBJ1-6; D gene ambiguous. Germline-derived CDR1 and CDR2 are SNHLY and FYNNEI. CDR3 size: 15 residues. V was shortened by 7 bases and J by 7 bases, with 17 bases between the two germline ends. The CDR3 reads CASKVEVLQNSPLHF. The CDR3 DNA reads as TGTGCCAGCAAGGTGGAGGTTCTCCAAAATTCACCCCTCCACTTT.

CDR3: CASGREGSTDTQYF. CDR3 DNA sequence: TGTGCCAGCGGCCGAGAGGGTAGCACAGATACGCAGTATTTT. This chain joins TRBV7-9 and TRBJ2-3; perhaps TRBD2 as D (5 bases). V was clipped by 8 bases and J by 0 bases, with 12 bases between them. CDR1 and CDR2 (germline): SEHNR, FQNEAQ (reference sequence). The CDR3 consists of 14 residues.

This clone was seen more than once but under ten times. The genes are TRBV2 and TRBJ1-2; D is unresolved. The CDR3 spans 14 residues. Germline CDR1 and CDR2: SNHLY and FYNNEI. Trimming took off 7 bases at V and 4 bases at J, with 16 bases between the two ends. The CDR3 reads CASKVESGGYGYTF. DNA of the CDR3: TGTGCCAGCAAGGTGGAGTCGGGCGGCTATGGCTACACCTTC.

This sequence joins TRBV6-6 and TRBJ1-2, with TRBD1 identical over 7 bases. The CDR3 contains 15 residues. Germline values: CDR1 MNHNY, CDR2 SVGAGI (reference sequence). Trimming cost V 3 bases and J 0 bases; bases outside gene matches: 4. The CDR3 loop is CASSYYGQANYGYTF. In DNA form, the CDR3 reads TGTGCCAGCAGTTATTACGGACAGGCTAACTATGGCTACACCTTC.

The chain employs TRBV7-8 and TRBJ2-5; perhaps TRBD2 as D (6 bases). Trimming took 5 bases from V and 1 from J, leaving 17 bases between them. Germline CDR1 and CDR2: SGHVS and FQNEAQ. The CDR3 extends over 16 amino acids. This chain's CDR3 is CASSPRLGPRQETQYF. The CDR3 nucleotides read TGTGCCAGCAGCCCCAGACTAGGGCCACGCCAAGAGACCCAGTACTTC. The full variable domain, in which reference TRBV7-8 and TRBJ2-5 provide the parts outside the CDR3, is GAGVSQSPRYKVAKRGQDVALRCDPISGHVSLFWYQQALGQGPEFLTYFQNEAQLDKSGLPSDRFFAERPEGSVSTLKIQRTQQEDSAVYLCASSPRLGPRQETQYFGPGTRLLVL.

The chain is built from TRBV5-1 and TRBJ2-5; a possible D gene is TRBD1 (7 bases). V lost 3 bases to trimming and J lost 1 base, with 10 bases between them. Germline V CDR1 and CDR2: SGHRS, YFSETQ. The CDR3 is 14 residues long. CDR3 region: CASSWGDSQETQYF. The CDR3 DNA is TGCGCCAGCAGCTGGGGGGACAGCCAAGAGACCCAGTACTTC.

This clone came up a few times. The chain combines TRBV2 with TRBJ1-4; no clear D. Germline CDR1 is SNHLY and CDR2 is FYNNEI. V lost 0 bases and J 8 bases, leaving 7 bases between the germline ends. There are 13 residues in the CDR3. CDR3 DNA: TGTGCCAGCAGTGAAGCTCTGAGCGAAAAACTGTTTTTT. Protein sequence: CASSEALSEKLFF.

CDR3 region: CASSVTTGLNQPQHF. As DNA, the CDR3 is TGTGCCAGCAGCGTCACGACAGGGTTAAATCAGCCCCAGCATTTT. The V gene is TRBV7-2, the J gene TRBJ1-5, with 7 nucleotides matching TRBD1. Germline CDR1 and CDR2: SGHTA and FQGNSA. Trimming cost V 5 bases and J 4 bases; bases outside gene matches: 8. CDR3 length equals 15 residues. The entire variable domain, with the rest obtained from reference TRBV7-2 and TRBJ1-5, is as follows: GAGVSQSPSNKVTEKGKDVELRCDPISGHTALYWYRQSLGQGLEFLIYFQGNSAPDKSGLPSDRFSAERTGGSVSTLTIQRTQQEDSAVYLCASSVTTGLNQPQHFGDGTRLSIL.

J is TRBJ1-2 and V is TRBV2; 9 bases line up with TRBD1. The CDR3 spans 12 residues. Germline CDR1 reads SNHLY; CDR2 reads FYNNEI. V gave up 8 bases and J gave up 6 bases; unmatched junction bases: 4. The CDR3 bases are TGTGCCAGCCACAGGGGGCGGGATGGCTACACCTTC. It specifies CASHRGRDGYTF.

This clone is labeled as medium-sized. J is TRBJ1-2 and V is TRBV7-9; D possibly corresponds to TRBD1 (6 bases). Trimming left V 5 bases short and J 1 base short, with 11 bases between. Germline CDR1 reads SEHNR; CDR2 reads FQNEAQ (reference sequence). The CDR3 spans 14 residues. CDR3 DNA sequence: TGTGCCAGCAGCGAGGGACAAGTTAACTATGGCTACACCTTC. This codes for CASSEGQVNYGYTF. Supplemented by reference TRBV7-9 and TRBJ1-2, the full variable domain reads DTGVSQNPRHKITKRGQNVTFRCDPISEHNRLYWYRQTLGQGPEFLTYFQNEAQLEKSRLLSDRFSAERPKGSFSTLEIQRTEQGDSAMYLCASSEGQVNYGYTFGSGTRLTVV.

The chain combines TRBV5-1 with TRBJ2-1; 7 bases match TRBD2. In germline, CDR1 is SGHRS, CDR2 YFSETQ. The CDR3 extends over 17 amino acids. With 0 bases clipped from V and 0 bases from J, the junction kept 6 bases outside the gene matches. In DNA form, the CDR3 reads TGCGCCAGCAGCTTGGCCGTGGGGGGGGGCTCCTACAATGAGCAGTTCTTC. It specifies CASSLAVGGGSYNEQFF.